These T cell receptor beta chains were read from a single sample in a study of vaccination and CD4 T cells after COVID-19. TCRdb re-called the PCR reads through MiXCR, storing one row per CDR3 protein. The data hold 20,000 to 25,000 distinct CDR3 sequences, with 35% observed a single time. No antigens are known for them. Sequencing was performed on CD4+ T cells from blood, cultured in vitro, taken about 7 months after SARS-CoV-2 vaccination. These receptors were taken from a human donor who had recovered from COVID-19. CDR3s include the opening cysteine and the closing phenylalanine or tryptophan. Fields, in order: D gene, CDR3 length, V gene, J gene, clone size, CDR3 DNA, CDR3 protein. A D gene is named only where the DNA matches it firmly. Clone size, where shown, is once, few, many, or a class for clones that have expanded.

d_call: NA
cdr3_length: 13
v_call: TRBV27
j_call: TRBJ2-7
clone_size: NA
cdr3_nt: TGTGCCAGCAGTCGACAGATACAATACGAGCAGTACTTC
cdr3_aa: CASSRQIQYEQYF

d_call: TRBD2
cdr3_length: 16
v_call: TRBV20-1
j_call: TRBJ2-1
clone_size: few
cdr3_nt: TGCAGTGCCCGAGGGCTAGCGGGAGGGCCCTACAATGAGCAGTTCTTC
cdr3_aa: CSARGLAGGPYNEQFF

d_call: NA
cdr3_length: 9
v_call: TRBV7-2
j_call: TRBJ2-3
clone_size: few
cdr3_nt: TGTGCCAGCAGCTTGAGGGGCTTATTT
cdr3_aa: CASSLRGLF

d_call: NA
cdr3_length: 16
v_call: TRBV6-2/TRBV6-3
j_call: TRBJ2-1
clone_size: NA
cdr3_nt: TGTGCCAGCAGTTACTCCCGCGGCAGCTCCTACAATGAGCAGTTCTTC
cdr3_aa: CASSYSRGSSYNEQFF

d_call: NA
cdr3_length: 15
v_call: TRBV20-1
j_call: TRBJ2-1
clone_size: NA
cdr3_nt: TGCAGTGCTAGAGATCCAGCAGGGAGCTACAATGAGCAGTTCTTC
cdr3_aa: CSARDPAGSYNEQFF

d_call: NA
cdr3_length: 11
v_call: TRBV6-1
j_call: TRBJ1-1
clone_size: few
cdr3_nt: TGTGCCAGCAGCTCCCGATCGACGGCTTTCTTT
cdr3_aa: CASSSRSTAFF

d_call: NA
cdr3_length: 15
v_call: TRBV6-1
j_call: TRBJ2-7
clone_size: NA
cdr3_nt: TGTGCCAGCAGTGAAGCATGGGCTAGCTCCTACGAGCAGTACTTC
cdr3_aa: CASSEAWASSYEQYF

d_call: TRBD1
cdr3_length: 14
v_call: TRBV27
j_call: TRBJ1-2
clone_size: NA
cdr3_nt: TGTGCCAGCAGTAAAAGGGACAGGGGCTCAGGCTACACCTTC
cdr3_aa: CASSKRDRGSGYTF

d_call: TRBD1
cdr3_length: 14
v_call: TRBV9
j_call: TRBJ2-1
clone_size: NA
cdr3_nt: TGTGCCAGCAGCGCGGACAGGGGGGGCAATGAGCAGTTCTTC
cdr3_aa: CASSADRGGNEQFF

d_call: NA
cdr3_length: 16
v_call: TRBV27
j_call: TRBJ2-5
clone_size: NA
cdr3_nt: TGTGCCAGCAGTTTCGTGGGCCGGGAGTTCCAAGAGACCCAGTACTTC
cdr3_aa: CASSFVGREFQETQYF

d_call: NA
cdr3_length: 14
v_call: TRBV28
j_call: TRBJ1-2
clone_size: NA
cdr3_nt: TGTGCCAGCAGTCAATTGACAGGCCGTGGGGGTTCCACCTTC
cdr3_aa: CASSQLTGRGGSTF

d_call: NA
cdr3_length: 11
v_call: TRBV20-1
j_call: TRBJ1-2
clone_size: medium-sized
cdr3_nt: TGCAGTGCTAGCGACAGCTATGGCTACACCTTC
cdr3_aa: CSASDSYGYTF

d_call: NA
cdr3_length: 15
v_call: TRBV4-1
j_call: TRBJ1-2
clone_size: NA
cdr3_nt: TGCGCCAGCAGCCCACAAAAGGGGCAGGGCTATGGCTACACCTTC
cdr3_aa: CASSPQKGQGYGYTF

d_call: TRBD1
cdr3_length: 13
v_call: TRBV28
j_call: TRBJ2-7
clone_size: NA
cdr3_nt: TGTGCCAGCAGGAGACAGGGGTCCTACGAGCAGTACTTC
cdr3_aa: CASRRQGSYEQYF

d_call: NA
cdr3_length: 15
v_call: TRBV20-1
j_call: TRBJ1-5
clone_size: few
cdr3_nt: TGCAGTGCTGGGAGGGGAAGCGGGAGCAATCAGCCCCAGCATTTT
cdr3_aa: CSAGRGSGSNQPQHF

d_call: NA
cdr3_length: 14
v_call: TRBV20-1
j_call: TRBJ2-3
clone_size: once
cdr3_nt: TGCAGTGCTAGCGGCGGAAAAATCAGAGATACGCAGTATTTT
cdr3_aa: CSASGGKIRDTQYF

d_call: TRBD2
cdr3_length: 14
v_call: TRBV20-1
j_call: TRBJ2-5
clone_size: NA
cdr3_nt: TGCAGTGCCCCGACTAGCGGGTATCAAGAGACCCAGTACTTC
cdr3_aa: CSAPTSGYQETQYF

d_call: TRBD2
cdr3_length: 17
v_call: TRBV28
j_call: TRBJ2-1
clone_size: NA
cdr3_nt: TGTGCCAGCAGTTTAGGGTATCCTAGCGGGGGGGGCCATGAGCAGTTCTTC
cdr3_aa: CASSLGYPSGGGHEQFF

d_call: NA
cdr3_length: 14
v_call: TRBV5-1
j_call: TRBJ2-7
clone_size: NA
cdr3_nt: TGCGCCAGCAGCTTGGACACGGACTCCTACGAGCAGTACTTC
cdr3_aa: CASSLDTDSYEQYF

d_call: NA
cdr3_length: 16
v_call: TRBV7-2
j_call: TRBJ1-5
clone_size: few
cdr3_nt: TGTGCCAGCAGCTTAGCGGGGGGGCATGGCAATCAGCCCCAGCATTTT
cdr3_aa: CASSLAGGHGNQPQHF

d_call: NA
cdr3_length: 13
v_call: TRBV20-1
j_call: TRBJ2-4
clone_size: NA
cdr3_nt: TGCAGTGCTAAGAGGGGAGCCAAAAACATTCAGTACTTC
cdr3_aa: CSAKRGAKNIQYF

d_call: TRBD2
cdr3_length: 19
v_call: TRBV15
j_call: TRBJ2-1
clone_size: few
cdr3_nt: TGTGCCACCAGCGGGCGGACTAGCGGGAGGGCGAGCTCCTACAATGAGCAGTTCTTC
cdr3_aa: CATSGRTSGRASSYNEQFF